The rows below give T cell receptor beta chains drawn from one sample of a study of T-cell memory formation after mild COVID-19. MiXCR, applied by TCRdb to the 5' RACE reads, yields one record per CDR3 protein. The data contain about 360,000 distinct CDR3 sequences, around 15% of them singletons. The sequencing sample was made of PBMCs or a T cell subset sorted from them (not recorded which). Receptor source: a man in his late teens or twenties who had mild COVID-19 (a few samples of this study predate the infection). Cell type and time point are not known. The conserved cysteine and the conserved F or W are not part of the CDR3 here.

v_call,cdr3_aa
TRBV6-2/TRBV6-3,ASTQRNRGKNIQY
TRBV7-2,ASSPGQGFPNEKLF
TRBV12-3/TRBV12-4,ASSLGQGEAEAF
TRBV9,ASSVGGGGFNEQF
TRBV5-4,ASSRQGLAKNIQY
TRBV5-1,ASSLAREKETQY
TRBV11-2,ASRSWGDGYT
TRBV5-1,ASSWDGGGDGPQH
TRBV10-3,AISERAGLYNEQF
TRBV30,AWKRGTLNTEAF
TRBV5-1,ASSLEARGEAF
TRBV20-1,SADPGLAHNEQF
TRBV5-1,ASSLTDQNTEAF
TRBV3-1,ASSQAWRSSGANVLT
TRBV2,ASSVGRVGAQY
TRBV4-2,ASSQGGQGGGYT
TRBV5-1,ASSPGSTGVNYGYT
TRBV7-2,ASSLVRGASQETQY
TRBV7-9,ASSLGRIGQETQY
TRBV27,ASSPKQGYYGYT
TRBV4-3,ASSQTSGAGYNSPLH
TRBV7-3,ASSSRASGHNEQF
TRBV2,ALNGGRSTDTQY
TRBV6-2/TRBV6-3,ASSYSLGPYQPQH
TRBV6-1,ASSDDQGDQPQH
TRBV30,AWSFGDNTEAF
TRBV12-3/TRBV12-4,ASCHGGSYNEQF
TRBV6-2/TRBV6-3,ASSVFYEQF
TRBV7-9,ASQAGARETQY
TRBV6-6,ASGHRNTEAF
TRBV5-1,ASSFSGVDGELF
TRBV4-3,ASSQNFLALSPTGQY
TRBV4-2,ASSQAGTWGGQETQY
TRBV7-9,ASSEGSGGRMTDTQY
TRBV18,ASSYPSGETQY
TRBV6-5,ASSYSGQLYNSPLH
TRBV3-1,ASSQRVNTEAF
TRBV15,ATSSIYVQGASRGYT
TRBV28,ASRIGNSPLH